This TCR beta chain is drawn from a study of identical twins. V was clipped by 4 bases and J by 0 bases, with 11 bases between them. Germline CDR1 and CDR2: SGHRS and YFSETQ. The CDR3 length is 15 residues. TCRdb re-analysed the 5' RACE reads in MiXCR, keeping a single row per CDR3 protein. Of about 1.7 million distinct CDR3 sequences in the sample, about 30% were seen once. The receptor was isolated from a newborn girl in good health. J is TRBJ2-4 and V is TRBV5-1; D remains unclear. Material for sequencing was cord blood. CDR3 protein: CASSPKTEAKNIQYF. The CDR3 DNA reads TGCGCCAGCAGCCCAAAGACGGAAGCCAAAAACATTCAGTACTTC.